This T cell receptor (beta chain) derives from a study of CD8 T cells in Susac syndrome. Reverse transcription used about 0.45 to 1 ug RNA and random hexamers. TCR beta CDR3 was amplified by immunoSEQ multiplex PCR. This amplification extended across 54 Vbeta and 13 Jbeta segments. TCRdb passed the immunoSEQ multiplex PCR reads through MiXCR, listing each CDR3 protein once. Counted here are hundreds of thousands of distinct CDR3 sequences, 90% to 95% occurring once; the ten biggest clones make up approximately 0.072%. TCR beta sequences were obtained from blood CD8+ and CD4+ T cells. CDR1 and CDR2 (germline): LNHDA, SQIVND (reference sequence). The CDR3 spans 15 residues. V was trimmed by 2 bases and J by 1 base, leaving 11 bases between them.

This clonotype was sampled from a human donor with multiple sclerosis. This chain links TRBV19 with TRBJ2-5; D unclear. Input material: CD4+ T cells from PBMCs. Written as DNA, the CDR3 is TGTGCCAGTAGTATAACCGCGCTACGCCAAGAGACCCAGTACTTC. Protein product: CASSITALRQETQYF. Full variable domain (missing parts from reference TRBV19 and TRBJ2-5): DGGITQSPKYLFRKEGQNVTLSCEQNLNHDAMYWYRQDPGQGLRLIYYSQIVNDFQKGDIAEGYSVSREKKESFPLTVTSAQKNPTAFYLCASSITALRQETQYFGPGTRLLVL.